This T cell receptor beta chain was recorded in a study of a mutant IDH1 vaccine in newly diagnosed glioma. Overall study: Vaccination was launched 4-6 weeks after radiotherapy alone, or with temozolomide cycles. Previous treatment comprised radiotherapy, temozolomide, or both, mostly both. Study-wide results and caveats: No link was apparently found between pseudoprogression and changes in top peripheral T cell clonotypes.

A note on this clone: Antigen unknown.

Time point here: week 5, during vaccination. What each vaccine dose contained was 300 ug of mutant IDH1 20-mer peptide, accompanied by topical imiquimod. The assay was immunoSEQ multiplex PCR, and TCRdb's table has in-frame clones only and misses some. This table has approximately 80,000 clones, 90% to 95% appearing once. Trimming took 4 bases from V and 1 from J, leaving 21 bases between them. This CDR3 is 19 amino acids long. Germline values: CDR1 SGHTS, CDR2 YDEGEE. The receptor was isolated from a woman aged 50 to 65 with glioma. This chain uses TRBV5-8 with TRBJ2-6; TRBD2 is a possible D gene (6 bases). The specimen comprised PBMCs, sampled from a glioma patient whose treatment included an IDH1 peptide vaccine. The CDR3 is CASSPLAPGFLSGANVLTF. DNA for the CDR3: TGTGCCAGCAGCCCCCTAGCGCCAGGGTTCCTTTCTGGGGCCAACGTCCTGACTTTC.